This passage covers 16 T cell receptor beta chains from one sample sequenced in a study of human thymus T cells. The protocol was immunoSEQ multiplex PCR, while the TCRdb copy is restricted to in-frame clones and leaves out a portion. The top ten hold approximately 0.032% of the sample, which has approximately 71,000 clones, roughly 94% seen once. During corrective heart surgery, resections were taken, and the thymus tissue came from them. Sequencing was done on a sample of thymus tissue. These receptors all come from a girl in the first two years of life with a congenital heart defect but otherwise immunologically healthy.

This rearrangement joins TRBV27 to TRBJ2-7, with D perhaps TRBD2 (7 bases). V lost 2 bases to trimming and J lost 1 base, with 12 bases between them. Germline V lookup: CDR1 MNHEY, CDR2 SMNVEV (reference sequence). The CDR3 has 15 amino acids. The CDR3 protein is CASSLRGGGSYEQYF. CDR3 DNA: TGTGCCAGCAGTTTAAGGGGGGGCGGGTCCTACGAGCAGTACTTC.

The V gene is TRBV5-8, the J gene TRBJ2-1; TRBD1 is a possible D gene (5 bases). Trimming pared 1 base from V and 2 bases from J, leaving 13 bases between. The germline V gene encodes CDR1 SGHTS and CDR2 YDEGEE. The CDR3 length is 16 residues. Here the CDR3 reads CASSLSQGETYNEQFF. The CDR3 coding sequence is TGTGCCAGCAGCTTGTCTCAGGGCGAAACCTACAATGAGCAGTTCTTC.

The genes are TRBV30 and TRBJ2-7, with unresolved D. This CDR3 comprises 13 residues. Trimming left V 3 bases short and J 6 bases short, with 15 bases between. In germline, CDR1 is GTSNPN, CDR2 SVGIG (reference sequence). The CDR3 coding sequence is TGTGCCTGGAGCAGGAACCTTCCCCTCGAGCAGTACTTC. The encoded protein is CAWSRNLPLEQYF.

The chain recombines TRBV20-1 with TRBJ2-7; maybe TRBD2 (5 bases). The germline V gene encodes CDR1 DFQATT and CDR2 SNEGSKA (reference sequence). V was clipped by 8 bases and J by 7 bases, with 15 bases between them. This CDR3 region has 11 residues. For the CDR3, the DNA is TGCAGTACCCGGGCTTCGGGGGAGCAGTACTTC. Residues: CSTRASGEQYF.

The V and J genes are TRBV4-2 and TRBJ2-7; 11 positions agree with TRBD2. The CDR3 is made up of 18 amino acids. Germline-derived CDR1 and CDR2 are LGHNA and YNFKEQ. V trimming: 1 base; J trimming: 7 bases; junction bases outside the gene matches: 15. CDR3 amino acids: CASSQVAKTSGSDREQYF. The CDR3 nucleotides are TGTGCCAGCAGCCAAGTGGCGAAAACTAGCGGGAGTGATAGGGAGCAGTACTTC.

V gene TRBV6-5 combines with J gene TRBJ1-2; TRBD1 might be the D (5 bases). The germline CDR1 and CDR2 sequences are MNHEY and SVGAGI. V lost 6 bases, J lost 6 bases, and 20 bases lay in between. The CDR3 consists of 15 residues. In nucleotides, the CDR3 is TGTGCCAGCAGAGGCCAGGGAGGTCTAATGGATGGCTACACCTTC. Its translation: CASRGQGGLMDGYTF.

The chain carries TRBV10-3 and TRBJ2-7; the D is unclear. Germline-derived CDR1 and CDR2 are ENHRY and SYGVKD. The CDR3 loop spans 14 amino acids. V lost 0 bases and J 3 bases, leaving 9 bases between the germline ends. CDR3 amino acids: CAISESRRLYEQYF. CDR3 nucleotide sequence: TGTGCCATCAGTGAGTCAAGGCGGCTCTACGAGCAGTACTTC.

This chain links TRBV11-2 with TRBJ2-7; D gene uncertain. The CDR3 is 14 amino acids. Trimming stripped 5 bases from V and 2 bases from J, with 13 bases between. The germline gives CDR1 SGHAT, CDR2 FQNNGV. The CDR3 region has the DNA TGTGCCAGCAGCCACCAAGGGCTCCCCTACGAGCAGTACTTC. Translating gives CASSHQGLPYEQYF.

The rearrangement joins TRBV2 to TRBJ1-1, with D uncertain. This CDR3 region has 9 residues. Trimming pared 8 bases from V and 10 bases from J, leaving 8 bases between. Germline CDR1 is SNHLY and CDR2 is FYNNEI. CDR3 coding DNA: TGTGCCAGCCCAATGACAGCTTTCTTT. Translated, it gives CASPMTAFF.

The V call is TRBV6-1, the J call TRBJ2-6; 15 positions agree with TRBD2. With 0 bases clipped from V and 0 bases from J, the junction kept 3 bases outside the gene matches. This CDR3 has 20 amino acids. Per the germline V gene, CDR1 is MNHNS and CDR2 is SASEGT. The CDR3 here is CASSEAPGLAGGSGANVLTF. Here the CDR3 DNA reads TGTGCCAGCAGTGAAGCGCCGGGACTAGCGGGAGGCTCTGGGGCCAACGTCCTGACTTTC.

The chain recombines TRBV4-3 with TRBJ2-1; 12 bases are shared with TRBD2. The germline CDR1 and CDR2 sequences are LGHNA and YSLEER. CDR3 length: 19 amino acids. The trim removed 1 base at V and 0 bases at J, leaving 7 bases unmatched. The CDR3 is CASSQGLLAGGRSYNEQFF. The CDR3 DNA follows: TGCGCCAGCAGCCAAGGTCTACTAGCGGGGGGCCGCTCCTACAATGAGCAGTTCTTC.

For the CDR3, the DNA is TGCGCCAGCAGCCAAGAATTGCAAGGCCCCACCGATCCGGCAACTAATGAAAAACTGTTTTTT. It translates to CASSQELQGPTDPATNEKLFF. This sequence joins TRBV4-1 and TRBJ1-4; no clear D. Looked up from germline, CDR1 is MGHRA and CDR2 is YSYEKL. This CDR3 is built from 21 residues. V was clipped by 0 bases and J by 0 bases, with 23 bases between them.

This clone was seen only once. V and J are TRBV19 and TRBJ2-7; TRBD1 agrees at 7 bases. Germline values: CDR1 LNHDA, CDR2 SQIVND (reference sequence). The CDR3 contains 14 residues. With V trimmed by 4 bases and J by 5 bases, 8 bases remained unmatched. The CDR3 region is CASSTPDRVDEQYF. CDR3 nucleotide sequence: TGTGCCAGTAGTACCCCCGACAGGGTAGACGAGCAGTACTTC.

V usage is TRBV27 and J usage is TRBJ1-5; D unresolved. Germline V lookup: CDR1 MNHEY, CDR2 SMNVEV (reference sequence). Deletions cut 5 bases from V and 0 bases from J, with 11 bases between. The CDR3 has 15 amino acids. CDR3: CASSPLPYSNQPQHF. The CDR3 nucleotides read TGTGCCAGCAGTCCCTTACCCTATAGCAATCAGCCCCAGCATTTT.

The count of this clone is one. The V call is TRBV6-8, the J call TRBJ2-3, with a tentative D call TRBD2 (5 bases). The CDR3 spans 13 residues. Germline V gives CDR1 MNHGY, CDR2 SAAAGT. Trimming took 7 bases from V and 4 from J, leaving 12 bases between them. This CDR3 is CASILLAPDTQYF. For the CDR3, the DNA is TGTGCCAGCATTCTCCTAGCTCCAGATACGCAGTATTTT.

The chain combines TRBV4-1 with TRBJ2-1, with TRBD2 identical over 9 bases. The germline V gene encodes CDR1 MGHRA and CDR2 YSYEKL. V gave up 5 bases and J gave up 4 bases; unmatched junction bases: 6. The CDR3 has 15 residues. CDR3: CASSSSGRPYNEQFF. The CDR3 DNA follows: TGCGCCAGCAGCAGTAGCGGGAGACCGTACAATGAGCAGTTCTTC.